This T cell receptor beta chain was retrieved from a study of cytomegalovirus exposure and HLA in healthy donors. As regards this clone: Its antigen is currently unknown.

Study-wide points: Published work reported that the classifier diagnosed cytomegalovirus status with high specificity and sensitivity. A few of the chains that were CMV-associated were confirmed in vitro to be specific for CMV antigens. The finding came from a later analysis; first-cohort TCR clusters tended to co-occur in the roughly 120 validation repertoires.

This table comes from immunoSEQ multiplex PCR, and its TCRdb copy is limited to in-frame clones, with some not included. Here the sample spans some 130,000 clones, about 91% being singletons. This CDR3 has 13 amino acids. Germline loops: CDR1 KGHSH, CDR2 LQKENI. V lost 8 bases to trimming and J lost 1 base, with 6 bases between them. The receptor comes from a woman aged 18-30 years in good health and CMV-seronegative. The gene calls are TRBV18 and TRBJ2-6; D is ambiguous. Sequencing was carried out using PBMCs. The DNA for the CDR3 is TGTGCCAGCCGCGCATCTGGGGCCAACGTCCTGACTTTC. It translates to CASRASGANVLTF. The full variable domain, with the rest looked up from reference TRBV18 and TRBJ2-6, is NAGVMQNPRHLVRRRGQEARLRCSPMKGHSHVYWYRQLPEEGLKFMVYLQKENIIDESGMPKERFSAEFPKEGPSILRIQQVVRGDSAAYFCASRASGANVLTFGAGSRLTVL.